These 21 T cell receptor beta chains share one sample of origin, sequenced in a study of early T cells in non-severe SARS-CoV-2 infection. TCRdb re-analysed the 5' RACE reads in MiXCR, keeping a single row per CDR3 protein. The sample lists some 60,000 distinct CDR3 sequences, approximately 12% seen once, with 2.9% in the top ten. The sample was whole blood. Every receptor here comes from an adult who was a healthcare worker with PCR-confirmed SARS-CoV-2 infection or an uninfected control (not recorded which).

In this sample, this clonotype turned up many times. V usage is TRBV13 and J usage is TRBJ2-7; D is possibly TRBD2 (6 bases). CDR3 length equals 12 residues. Germline CDR1 is PRHDT and CDR2 is FYEKMQ (reference sequence). Trimming removed 4 bases from V and 7 bases from J, with 11 bases in between. Here the CDR3 reads CASSSIAEEQYF. In DNA, the CDR3 is TGTGCCAGCAGCTCCATAGCGGAGGAGCAGTACTTC.

This clonotype was found many times. This chain uses TRBV10-1 with TRBJ2-7; D not resolved. Germline-derived CDR1 and CDR2 are WNHNN and SYGVQD (reference sequence). V was cut by 2 bases and J by 5 bases, with 13 bases left in between. This CDR3 has 14 residues. The CDR3 here is CASSEGWRRDEQYF. As DNA, the CDR3 is TGCGCCAGCAGTGAGGGCTGGAGAAGGGACGAGCAGTACTTC.

This clonotype was picked up a small number of times. V gene TRBV7-9 combines with J gene TRBJ1-1; 8 nucleotides line up with TRBD1. The CDR3 runs to 13 residues. The germline gives CDR1 SEHNR, CDR2 FQNEAQ (reference sequence). V dropped 4 bases and J dropped 11; count of bases not matched to a gene: 9. The CDR3 is CASSSRGPLRAFF. CDR3 DNA: TGTGCCAGCAGCTCCAGGGGGCCCCTGCGGGCTTTCTTT.

This clonotype was counted ten times or more. The chain recombines TRBV29-1 with TRBJ2-5, with D unresolved. CDR1 SQVTM and CDR2 ANQGSEA come from the germline V gene. The CDR3 is made up of 11 amino acids. V was cut by 4 bases and J by 4 bases, with 7 bases left in between. The CDR3 here is CSVVPLETQYF. CDR3 coding DNA: TGCAGCGTTGTTCCCCTAGAGACCCAGTACTTC.

This clonotype was seen at least ten times. CDR3 protein: CASSHRGAGGNEQFF. CDR3 coding DNA: TGTGCCAGCAGCCACCGGGGAGCGGGGGGAAATGAGCAGTTCTTC. The V and J genes are TRBV3-1 and TRBJ2-1; 9 nucleotides line up with TRBD2. In germline, CDR1 is LGHDT, CDR2 YNNKEL (reference sequence). This CDR3 comprises 15 residues. V gave up 3 bases and J gave up 7 bases; unmatched junction bases: 7.

The rearrangement links TRBV11-3 to TRBJ2-1; weak D call: TRBD2 (5 bases). This CDR3 is built from 15 residues. Trimming pared 4 bases from V and 8 bases from J, leaving 18 bases between. Germline V gene sequence: CDR1 SGHNT, CDR2 YENEEA. CDR3: CASSSLLGRSDEQFF. In DNA, the CDR3 is TGTGCCAGCAGCTCCCTACTAGGTCGATCCGATGAGCAGTTCTTC.

The J gene is TRBJ2-6, the V gene TRBV20-1; D is unresolved. V was shortened by 5 bases and J by 10 bases, with 15 bases between the two germline ends. The CDR3 covers 13 residues. Germline CDR1 is DFQATT and CDR2 is SNEGSKA (reference sequence). The CDR3: CSAGPPQPNVLTF. The CDR3 DNA sequence: TGCAGTGCTGGGCCCCCGCAACCTAACGTCCTGACTTTC.

This clonotype came up a few times. The chain employs TRBV15 and TRBJ1-1; D uncertain. V was trimmed by 7 bases and J by 0 bases, leaving 18 bases between them. The germline V gene has CDR1 LNHNV and CDR2 YYDKDF (reference sequence). This CDR3 has 16 residues. The CDR3 sequence is CATTLLPLSMNTEAFF. As DNA, the CDR3 is TGTGCCACCACCCTACTGCCCCTGTCAATGAACACTGAAGCTTTCTTT.

J is TRBJ2-7 and V is TRBV28; 11 bases align to TRBD2. This CDR3 spans 14 amino acids. The V gene end was trimmed by 5 bases and the J gene end by 6 bases; junction bases not matched to a gene: 6. Germline CDR1 is MDHEN and CDR2 is SYDVKM. Written as DNA, the CDR3 is TGTGCCAGCAGTCTAGCGGGAGGAGGTCCCGAGCAGTACTTC. Translated, it gives CASSLAGGGPEQYF.

This clonotype was detected a few times. The chain combines TRBV12-3 or TRBV12-4 with TRBJ2-1; D uncertain. This CDR3 is 15 amino acids long. Trimming removed 6 bases at V and 0 bases at J, with 12 bases between. This chain's CDR3 is CASRILEHSYNEQFF. The CDR3, as DNA: TGTGCCAGCAGAATTCTGGAGCACTCCTACAATGAGCAGTTCTTC.

Ten or more counts support this clonotype. The chain employs TRBV3-1 and TRBJ2-7; D is ambiguous. Looked up from germline, CDR1 is LGHDT and CDR2 is YNNKEL (reference sequence). The length of the CDR3 is 13 residues. V lost 4 bases to trimming and J lost 3 bases, with 10 bases between them. The CDR3 loop is CASSPANGYEQYF. The DNA of the CDR3 is TGTGCCAGCAGCCCAGCGAACGGCTACGAGCAGTACTTC.

The table lists this clonotype with a few counts. The chain joins TRBV5-1 to TRBJ1-6, with D maybe TRBD1 (6 bases). The germline V and J ends were trimmed by 3 bases and 9 bases, with 7 bases remaining between them. CDR3 size: 12 residues. Germline V lookup: CDR1 SGHRS, CDR2 YFSETQ. The CDR3 reads CASSWDTSPLHF. As DNA, the CDR3 is TGCGCCAGCAGCTGGGACACTTCACCCCTCCACTTT. Using reference TRBV5-1 and TRBJ1-6 for the parts outside the CDR3, the full variable domain is KAGVTQTPRYLIKTRGQQVTLSCSPISGHRSVSWYQQTPGQGLQFLFEYFSETQRNKGNFPGRFSGRQFSNSRSEMNVSTLELGDSALYLCASSWDTSPLHFGNGTRLTVT.

In this sample, this clonotype turned up a few times. V gene TRBV12-3 or TRBV12-4 combines with J gene TRBJ1-6; perhaps TRBD1 as D (6 bases). V was trimmed by 8 bases and J by 6 bases, leaving 17 bases between them. The length of the CDR3 is 15 residues. In DNA form, the CDR3 reads TGTGCCAGCGGATTGACAGGCAACGGTAATTCACCCCTCCACTTT. It codes for CASGLTGNGNSPLHF.

V gene TRBV30 combines with J gene TRBJ1-4; D is undetermined. CDR3 size: 15 residues. V was cut by 0 bases and J by 8 bases, with 16 bases left in between. Per germline, CDR1 GTSNPN and CDR2 SVGIG (reference sequence). The DNA of the CDR3 is TGTGCCTGGAGTGTACAGAAGGGAAGAGTGGAAAAACTGTTTTTT. Amino acid sequence: CAWSVQKGRVEKLFF.

CDR3 sequence reads: CASSLGQFEAFF. DNA for the CDR3: TGTGCCAGCAGCTTGGGACAGTTTGAAGCTTTCTTT. The V and J genes are TRBV7-9 and TRBJ1-1; 7 positions match TRBD1. With 3 bases clipped from V and 7 bases from J, the junction kept 2 bases outside the gene matches. The CDR3 is made up of 12 amino acids. Germline V CDR1 and CDR2: SEHNR, FQNEAQ (reference sequence).

This clonotype has a count of ten or more. The chain couples TRBV12-5 to TRBJ1-2, with TRBD1 matching over 9 bases. The CDR3 loop spans 15 amino acids. Germline values: CDR1 LGHNT, CDR2 FRNRAP. Unmatched junction bases numbered 10, after V lost 3 bases and J lost 8 bases. CDR3 sequence reads: CASGFVPGTGPGYTF. The DNA of the CDR3 is TGTGCTAGTGGTTTCGTTCCCGGGACAGGGCCCGGCTACACCTTC.

This clonotype was recorded at least ten times. The chain couples TRBV24-1 to TRBJ2-1, with D perhaps TRBD1 (6 bases). The V end lost 5 bases, the J end lost 2 bases, and 12 bases lay between the germline ends. The CDR3 contains 15 residues. CDR1 and CDR2 (germline): KGHDR, SFDVKD. The CDR3 bases are TGTGCCACCAGTGGGGGGCAGTACGCCTACAATGAGCAGTTCTTC. Amino acid sequence: CATSGGQYAYNEQFF.

The V and J genes are TRBV20-1 and TRBJ2-5, with 9 bases lining up with TRBD2. The CDR3 extends over 15 amino acids. CDR1 and CDR2 from the germline V gene are DFQATT and SNEGSKA (reference sequence). The ends lost 0 bases at V and 4 bases at J; junction bases unmatched: 6. CDR3 sequence reads: CSARDLAGGRETQYF. DNA of the CDR3: TGCAGTGCTAGAGATCTTGCGGGAGGGCGAGAGACCCAGTACTTC.

This clonotype has at least ten counts. The chain links TRBV19 to TRBJ2-7; 7 bases align to TRBD2. J gave up 0 bases and V 3 bases, and 2 bases lay outside the gene matches. The length of the CDR3 is 14 residues. CDR1 is LNHDA and CDR2 is SQIVND in the germline V gene (reference sequence). The DNA for the CDR3 is TGTGCCAGTAGTATTCCGGGGGGCTCCTACGAGCAGTACTTC. Its protein product is CASSIPGGSYEQYF. The full variable domain, its missing parts supplied by reference TRBV19 and TRBJ2-7, is DGGITQSPKYLFRKEGQNVTLSCEQNLNHDAMYWYRQDPGQGLRLIYYSQIVNDFQKGDIAEGYSVSREKKESFPLTVTSAQKNPTAFYLCASSIPGGSYEQYFGPGTRLTVT.

This clonotype was counted many times. The chain employs TRBV19 and TRBJ1-2; maybe TRBD1 (6 bases). The germline V gene has CDR1 LNHDA and CDR2 SQIVND (reference sequence). V dropped 4 bases and J dropped 3 bases, with 15 bases sitting between them. The CDR3 contains 15 residues. Here the CDR3 reads CASSTPGQPDYGYTF. In nucleotides, the CDR3 is TGTGCCAGTAGTACCCCCGGACAGCCTGACTATGGCTACACCTTC. The full variable domain, completed using reference TRBV19 and TRBJ1-2, is DGGITQSPKYLFRKEGQNVTLSCEQNLNHDAMYWYRQDPGQGLRLIYYSQIVNDFQKGDIAEGYSVSREKKESFPLTVTSAQKNPTAFYLCASSTPGQPDYGYTFGSGTRLTVV.

The sample holds a few counts of this clonotype. The chain joins TRBV11-2 to TRBJ2-1; TRBD2 might be the D (6 bases). Germline lookup yields CDR1 SGHAT and CDR2 FQNNGV. Trimming removed 4 bases from V and 2 bases from J, with 12 bases in between. The CDR3 covers 15 residues. CDR3 bases: TGTGCCAGCAGCTATCGACTAGGTCCCTACAATGAGCAGTTCTTC. Its protein product is CASSYRLGPYNEQFF.